This T cell receptor (beta chain) is from a study of blood T cell repertoires in COVID-19 (dated by TCRdb to 2020 to 2022). About the investigation overall: Samples covering the acute and convalescent phases of COVID-19 were provided by collaborators in the United States, Italy and Spain. The prospective study material was composed of cDNA or gDNA derived from T cells, B-cell-depleted T cells, or PBMCs. The dataset comprised deeply sampled blood TCRbeta repertoires from subjects exposed to, actively infected with, or recovered from COVID-19. The repertoires were made available in a free public database intended to serve as a resource for research on the immune response to SARS-CoV-2. Samples were obtained from the ongoing ImmuneRACE study (first 160 participants) and from over 1,000 subjects provided by 6 global collaborators. The sample metadata nearly always contained a de-identified subject ID, COVID-19 status, age in years and sex. Where available, HLA class I and class II types were taken from metadata supplied by the sample provider and were not determined by assay-based typing.

General findings and caveats noted by the study authors: The amount of clinical and demographic metadata varied by source and participant and was provided uncurated.

Relative to germline, V is missing 2 bases and J is missing 5 bases, with 5 bases of the junction outside any gene match. From cysteine to phenylalanine, the CDR3 is 15 amino acids long. The retained sequence is limited to the CDR3, 45 bases, with the frame set at the first base. CDR1 SGHRS and CDR2 YFSETQ were looked up in the germline V gene. Comments on this clone: The specificity of this receptor is unknown. Per-nucleotide qualities are absent, and no much larger clonotype sits a single base away.

The immunoSEQ Assay, a bias-controlled multiplex PCR, was used to amplify TCRbeta CDR3 regions from genomic DNA. Turning to the authors' computational methods: The number of nucleated cells in each sample was estimated from the amplification of reference gene primers within the assay. Sequence reads were collapsed and filtered to measure the absolute abundance of every unique TCRbeta CDR3 rearrangement. Productive Simpson clonality was computed per sample as the square root of Simpson's diversity index over productive rearrangements. The immuneACCESS repertoire file appears here via TCRdb, limited to in-frame rearrangements. These files lack a portion of the clones; in checked studies, under half of the deficit traces to unresolved V genes, and the cause of the others is not known. D and trimming were read from the DNA, whereas the V and J calls and clone size are those reported in that table. This sample has about 83,000 clones in its table, and 75% to 90% of those were observed once. The ten largest clones represent about 3% of the sample.

Collaborating institutions collected whole blood in K2EDTA tubes following their own protocols. For TCRbeta analysis, collaborators shipped samples as frozen whole blood, isolated PBMCs, or DNA extracted from either of those sample types. Specimen: peripheral blood. The receptor chain draws on TRBV5-1 and TRBJ2-7; the junction holds 12 bases that match TRBD2. This TCR came from a woman aged 45-60 years with active or convalescent COVID-19. The CDR3 protein sequence reads: CASSFAGTSGHEQYF. The base sequence is TGCGCCAGCAGCTTCGCCGGGACTAGCGGGCACGAGCAGTACTTC.